This TCR beta chain was sequenced during a study of blood T cell repertoires in COVID-19. Trimming cost V 0 bases and J 4 bases; bases outside gene matches: 9. Germline CDR1 and CDR2: GTSNPN and SVGIG (reference sequence). CDR3 length: 15 amino acids. Authors' analysis steps: Counts of nucleated cells, estimated from reference gene primer amplification, were obtained. The assay was immunoSEQ multiplex PCR, and TCRdb's table has in-frame clones only and misses some. The V and J calls and the clone size are those of that table, but D and trimming were determined from the DNA. The sample yields about 68,000 clones, approximately 83% seen once.

The V and J genes are TRBV30 and TRBJ2-7, with 7 bases identical to TRBD2. The receptor's source is a woman aged 60-70 years with acute or convalescent COVID-19. Sequencing was performed on peripheral blood. This chain's CDR3 is CAWSVQRLGGYEQYF. The CDR3, as DNA: TGTGCCTGGAGTGTACAACGGCTCGGGGGGTACGAGCAGTACTTC.